These 3 T cell receptor beta chains were all obtained from the same sample, sequenced in a study of neurological immune-mediated disorders. Each CDR3 protein is one row after TCRdb ran MiXCR on the 5' RACE reads. The table has about 55,000 distinct CDR3 sequences, 3.8% seen once. The sample taken for sequencing was PBMCs. These receptors were collected from a man in his 60s with multiple sclerosis.

In its sample, this clonotype was seen many times. This rearrangement joins TRBV5-1 to TRBJ2-7; maybe TRBD2 (6 bases). V was cut by 2 bases and J by 7 bases, with 13 bases left in between. The CDR3 totals 13 residues. Germline loops: CDR1 SGHRS, CDR2 YFSETQ. CDR3 sequence reads: CASSFLADGEQYF. Here the CDR3 DNA reads TGCGCCAGCAGCTTCTTAGCGGACGGGGAGCAGTACTTC.

The chain combines TRBV14 with TRBJ1-3, with no clear D. CDR3 length: 11 amino acids. Germline V gives CDR1 SGHDN, CDR2 FVKESK. Between the trimmed V and J ends, which lost 3 bases and 10 bases, there was a span of 7 bases. The CDR3 loop reads CASSQLGTIYF. In DNA, the CDR3 is TGTGCCAGCAGCCAGCTGGGGACCATATATTTT.

This clonotype was seen ten or more times. The chain uses TRBV20-1 and TRBJ1-2; perhaps TRBD1 as D (6 bases). Germline CDR1 DFQATT, CDR2 SNEGSKA (reference sequence). The ends were cut back, 7 bases at V and 0 bases at J, with 12 bases in the middle. CDR3 length: 13 amino acids. The DNA of the CDR3 is TGCAGTGATCGGACAGTCCCTAACTATGGCTACACCTTC. Residues: CSDRTVPNYGYTF.